Reported below is one T cell receptor (beta chain). Its antigen is undetermined. Sequencing used immunoSEQ multiplex PCR; TCRdb keeps in-frame clones, though not all of them. This sample has some 150,000 clones; approximately 88% occur once, and the top ten carry roughly 16%. The source of the sample is a study of T cell responses to AZD1222 COVID-19 vaccine. Study-level findings and limits: Baseline seropositivity occurred in only 5 to 7 AZD1222 recipients.

Between the trimmed V and J ends, which lost 6 bases and 2 bases, there was a span of 12 bases. Germline V CDR1 and CDR2: MGHDK, SYGVNS. This CDR3 comprises 14 residues. The sequence was obtained from an adult in good health. The chain uses TRBV25-1 and TRBJ2-3; TRBD1 might be the D (6 bases). The source was peripheral blood, collected on day 0 of AZD1222 vaccination. The CDR3, as DNA: TGTGCCAGCAGAGACGACAGGACCACAGATACGCAGTATTTT. Translating gives CASRDDRTTDTQYF.